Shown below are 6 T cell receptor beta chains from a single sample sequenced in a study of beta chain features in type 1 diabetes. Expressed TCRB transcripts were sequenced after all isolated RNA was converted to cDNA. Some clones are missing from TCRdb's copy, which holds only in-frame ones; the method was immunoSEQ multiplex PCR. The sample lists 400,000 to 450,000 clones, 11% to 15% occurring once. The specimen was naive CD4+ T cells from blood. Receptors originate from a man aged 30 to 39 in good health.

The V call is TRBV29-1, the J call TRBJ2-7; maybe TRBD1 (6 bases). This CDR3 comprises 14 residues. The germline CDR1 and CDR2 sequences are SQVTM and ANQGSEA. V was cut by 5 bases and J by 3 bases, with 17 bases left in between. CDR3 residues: CSVIRPDSRYEQYF. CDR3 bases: TGCAGCGTTATACGACCGGACAGCCGCTACGAGCAGTACTTC.

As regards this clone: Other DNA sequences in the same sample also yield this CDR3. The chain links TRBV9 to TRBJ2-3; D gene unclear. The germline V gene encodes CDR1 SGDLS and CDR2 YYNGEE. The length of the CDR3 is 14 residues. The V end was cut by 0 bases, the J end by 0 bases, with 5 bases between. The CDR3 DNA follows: TGTGCCAGCAGCGTAGGGGGAAGCACAGATACGCAGTATTTT. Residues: CASSVGGSTDTQYF.

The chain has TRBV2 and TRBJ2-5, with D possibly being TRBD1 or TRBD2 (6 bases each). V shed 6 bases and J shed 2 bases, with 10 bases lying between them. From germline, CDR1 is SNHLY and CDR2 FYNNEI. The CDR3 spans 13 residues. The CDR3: CASSGGLQETQYF. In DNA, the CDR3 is TGTGCCAGCAGCGGGGGCCTACAAGAGACCCAGTACTTC.

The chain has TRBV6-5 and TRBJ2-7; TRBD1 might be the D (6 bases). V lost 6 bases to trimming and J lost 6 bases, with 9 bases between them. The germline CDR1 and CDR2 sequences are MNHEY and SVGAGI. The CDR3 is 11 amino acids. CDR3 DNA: TGTGCCAGCAGACAGGGTATCGAGCAGTACTTC. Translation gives CASRQGIEQYF.

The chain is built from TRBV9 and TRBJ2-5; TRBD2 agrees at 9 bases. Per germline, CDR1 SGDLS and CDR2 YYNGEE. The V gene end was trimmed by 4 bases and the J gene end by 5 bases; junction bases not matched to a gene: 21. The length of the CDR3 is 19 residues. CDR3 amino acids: CASSPGLAINVWVGETQYF. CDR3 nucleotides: TGTGCCAGCAGCCCCGGACTAGCGATAAACGTTTGGGTCGGGGAGACCCAGTACTTC.

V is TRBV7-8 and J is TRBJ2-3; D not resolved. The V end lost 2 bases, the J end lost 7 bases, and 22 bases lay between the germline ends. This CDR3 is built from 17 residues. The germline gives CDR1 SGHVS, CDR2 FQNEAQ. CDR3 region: CASSLRVPGGAVNTQYF. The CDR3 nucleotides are TGTGCCAGCAGCTTAAGGGTGCCCGGCGGTGCCGTGAATACGCAGTATTTT.